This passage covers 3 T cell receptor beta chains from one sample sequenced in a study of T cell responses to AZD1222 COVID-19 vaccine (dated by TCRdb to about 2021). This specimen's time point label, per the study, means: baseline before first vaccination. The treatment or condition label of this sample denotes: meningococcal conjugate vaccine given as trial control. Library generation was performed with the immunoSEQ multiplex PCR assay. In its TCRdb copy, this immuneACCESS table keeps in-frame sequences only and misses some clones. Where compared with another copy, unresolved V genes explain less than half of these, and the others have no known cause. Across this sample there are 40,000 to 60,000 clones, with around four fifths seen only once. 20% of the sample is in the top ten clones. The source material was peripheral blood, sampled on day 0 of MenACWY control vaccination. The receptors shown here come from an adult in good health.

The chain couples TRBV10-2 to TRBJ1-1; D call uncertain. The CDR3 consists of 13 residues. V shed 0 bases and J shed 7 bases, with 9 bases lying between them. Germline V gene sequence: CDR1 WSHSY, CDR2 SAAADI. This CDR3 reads CASSESGGGEAFF. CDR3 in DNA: TGCGCCAGCAGTGAGTCCGGCGGAGGTGAAGCTTTCTTT.

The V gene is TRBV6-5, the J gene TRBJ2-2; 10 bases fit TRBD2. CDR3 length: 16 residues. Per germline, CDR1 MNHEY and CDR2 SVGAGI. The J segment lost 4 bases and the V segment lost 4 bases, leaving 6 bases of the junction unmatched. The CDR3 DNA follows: TGTGCCAGCAGTTTCGAGAGCGGGGGGGCCACCGGGGAGCTGTTTTTT. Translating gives CASSFESGGATGELFF.

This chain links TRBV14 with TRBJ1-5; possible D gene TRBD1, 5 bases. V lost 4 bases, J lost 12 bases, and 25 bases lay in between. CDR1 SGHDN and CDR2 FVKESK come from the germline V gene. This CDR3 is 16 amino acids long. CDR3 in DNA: TGTGCCAGCAGCCGTACAAGCAGTTGGGGGGACGCGATCCAGCATTTT. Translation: CASSRTSSWGDAIQHF.